Shown below are 10 T cell receptor beta chains from a single sample sequenced in a study of T cell clonality in common variable immunodeficiency. Generated by immunoSEQ multiplex PCR, the TCRdb table keeps only in-frame clones and is missing some. Observed are around 60,000 clones, no singletons, with the top ten taking less than 2%. What was sequenced was peripheral blood mononuclear cells. These receptors were collected from a person between 18 and 69 years old in good health.

This clone was counted at least ten times. The observed sequence ends 3 residues before the CDR3 terminus, with the missing tail filled in from the germline J gene. This rearrangement joins TRBV19 to TRBJ1-2; tentative D call: TRBD1 (6 bases). The CDR3 is 14 residues long. CDR1 is LNHDA and CDR2 is SQIVND in the germline V gene (reference sequence). With 7 bases removed from V and 5 bases from J, the gap between germline ends came to 17 bases. The CDR3 sequence is CASTPLSRGYGYTF. CDR3 DNA (partial): TGTGCCAGTACCCCTCTAAGCAGGGGTTATGGC.

This clone was seen more than once but under ten times. The read ends 3 residues before the CDR3 terminus; that terminus is restored from the germline J gene. This chain connects TRBV7-9 to TRBJ1-5; TRBD1 aligns across 7 bases. Trimming at V came to 5 bases and at J to 4 bases, leaving 8 bases not matched to a gene. The CDR3 consists of 15 residues. The germline V gene encodes CDR1 SEHNR and CDR2 FQNEAQ (reference sequence). CDR3 bases read: TGTGCCAGCAGCCCCCGGGACAGCCCAAATCAGCCC. Translating it yields CASSPRDSPNQP. In full, the CDR3 is CASSPRDSPNQPQHF.

This clone showed up many times. Coverage ceases 3 residues before the CDR3 finishes, and the germline J gene fills in the end. This rearrangement joins TRBV18 to TRBJ2-1, with 7 bases that match TRBD1. The CDR3 is 17 residues long. J gave up 1 base and V 3 bases, and 9 bases lay outside the gene matches. From germline, CDR1 is KGHSH and CDR2 LQKENI. The DNA read from the CDR3 is TGTGCCAGCTCACCGCTCAGGGGGTCTGGATCCTACAATGAG. Translation: CASSPLRGSGSYNE. The CDR3 as a whole reads CASSPLRGSGSYNEQFF.

This clone occurred many times. The read terminates 3 residues ahead of where the CDR3 ends, so the germline J gene completes it. This chain links TRBV27 with TRBJ1-1, with 10 bases fitting TRBD1. In germline, CDR1 is MNHEY, CDR2 SMNVEV (reference sequence). Trimming took 5 bases from V and 5 from J; bases not matched to a gene: 8. The CDR3 consists of 15 residues. Partial CDR3 DNA: TGTGCCAGCAGTCCATGGACAGGGGGGAAGACTGAA. Residues: CASSPWTGGKTE. The complete CDR3 reads CASSPWTGGKTEAFF.

This clone came up many times. The read gets to within 3 residues of the CDR3 end, and the germline J gene fills in the rest. The chain carries TRBV7-8 and TRBJ1-6; D is perhaps TRBD1 (6 bases). The CDR3 spans 15 residues. The germline gives CDR1 SGHVS, CDR2 FQNEAQ. The CDR3: CASSPFGGAGVTLHF. The CDR3 bases that were read are TGTGCCAGCAGCCCCTTCGGGGGGGCGGGTGTAACC.

Ten or more counts support this clone. CDR3 protein: CSGRRQGRSNQPQHF. Partial CDR3 DNA: TGCAGCGGCCGACGACAGGGCAGATCAAATCAGCCC. The chain combines TRBV29-1 with TRBJ1-5, with TRBD1 matching 7 bases. The read stops 3 residues short of the end of the CDR3; the missing end is completed from the germline J gene. The CDR3 sequence is 15 residues long. V dropped 7 bases and J dropped 4; count of bases not matched to a gene: 13. CDR1 and CDR2 from the germline V gene are SQVTM and ANQGSEA.

This clone was observed at least ten times. The read is 3 residues too short to cover the CDR3 end, so that end is filled in from the germline J gene. This chain links TRBV27 with TRBJ2-5, with D perhaps TRBD1 (6 bases). This CDR3 contains 13 residues. V lost 6 bases and J lost 1, with 9 bases in between. CDR1 is MNHEY, CDR2 SMNVEV, per germline (reference sequence). The part of the CDR3 DNA that was read is TGTGCCAGCAGCCACAGGGTCCAAGAGACC. This translates into CASSHRVQET. The whole CDR3 protein reads CASSHRVQETQYF.

This clone was detected many times. The CDR3 end falls 3 residues outside the read, so it is completed with the germline J gene. The chain employs TRBV2 and TRBJ2-7; 7 positions match TRBD1. The germline gives CDR1 SNHLY, CDR2 FYNNEI. The CDR3 spans 12 residues. After removal of 6 bases from V and 4 bases from J, the junction contained 3 bases not matched to a gene. The CDR3 DNA, read in part, is TGTGCCAGCAGGAACAGGGGATACGAG. Translating it yields CASRNRGYE. The CDR3, in full, reads CASRNRGYEQYF.

This clone was observed many times. With the read ending 3 residues before the CDR3 end, the germline J gene is used to fill in that end. The chain is built from TRBV19 and TRBJ2-1, with 7 bases aligning to TRBD1. The trim removed 9 bases at V and 2 bases at J, leaving 10 bases unmatched. Germline V gene sequence: CDR1 LNHDA, CDR2 SQIVND (reference sequence). This CDR3 comprises 15 residues. This CDR3 reads CASQPGGSAYNEQFF. Incomplete CDR3 DNA: TGTGCCAGCCAACCAGGGGGTAGCGCCTACAATGAG.

The table lists this clone with many counts. Read data end 3 residues before the CDR3 end; the end is taken from the germline J gene. The chain combines TRBV6-2 or TRBV6-3 with TRBJ2-1; 7 bases fit TRBD2. The CDR3 spans 13 residues. V was clipped by 6 bases and J by 4 bases; unmatched bases: 3. Germline V gene data show CDR1 as MNHEY and CDR2 as SVGEGT. CDR3 sequence reads: CASRIGGYNEQFF. The covered CDR3 bases are TGTGCCAGCAGGATCGGGGGGTACAATGAG.